The 4 T cell receptor beta chains reported below all come from one sample, sequenced in a study of radiotherapy plus CTLA-4 blockade in lung cancer. Clones were sequenced by immunoSEQ multiplex PCR, and TCRdb holds only the in-frame ones, with some missing. In the table there are 75,000 to 95,000 clones, less than 80% of which are singletons. The sequencing used peripheral blood, collected from a patient treated with radiotherapy plus ipilimumab. The receptors shown here come from a human donor with non-small cell lung cancer that progressed on radiotherapy plus ipilimumab.

This rearrangement joins TRBV7-2 to TRBJ2-3; D might be TRBD1 (7 bases). The V gene lost 5 bases and the J gene lost 0 bases, with 12 bases spanning the gap. The CDR3 length is 15 residues. The V gene's germline CDR1 is SGHTA and CDR2 FQGNSA. The CDR3 DNA reads as TGTGCCAGCAGCCAACAGGGGACTAGCACAGATACGCAGTATTTT. Translated, it gives CASSQQGTSTDTQYF. The variable domain in full, with the rest retrieved from reference TRBV7-2 and TRBJ2-3, is GAGVSQSPSNKVTEKGKDVELRCDPISGHTALYWYRQSLGQGLEFLIYFQGNSAPDKSGLPSDRFSAERTGGSVSTLTIQRTQQEDSAVYLCASSQQGTSTDTQYFGPGTRLTVL.

The V gene is TRBV10-3, the J gene TRBJ2-5; the match to TRBD1 covers 7 bases. The CDR3 runs 15 residues. Germline CDR1 and CDR2: ENHRY and SYGVKD. J was trimmed by 1 base and V by 6 bases; bases with no gene match: 8. The CDR3 DNA reads TGTGCCATCAGCGAGGGACAGCCTTCCCAAGAGACCCAGTACTTC. Amino acid sequence: CAISEGQPSQETQYF.

The rearrangement links TRBV11-3 to TRBJ2-7; D is unclear. The V gene lost 2 bases and the J gene lost 3 bases, with 8 bases spanning the gap. The CDR3 is 13 amino acids. The germline V gene encodes CDR1 SGHNT and CDR2 YENEEA. CDR3 DNA sequence: TGTGCCAGCAGCTTAACCCGCGGCTACGAGCAGTACTTC. This gives the protein CASSLTRGYEQYF.

As to this clone: The sample has other DNA sequences that encode this CDR3 too. The chain employs TRBV6-6 and TRBJ2-7; no firm D call. Between the trimmed V and J ends, which lost 4 bases and 3 bases, there was a span of 7 bases. This CDR3 has 12 residues. Germline V CDR1 and CDR2: MNHNY, SVGAGI (reference sequence). CDR3 bases: TGTGCCAGCAGTTCGGCCGTCTACGAGCAGTACTTC. Translating it yields CASSSAVYEQYF.